A selection of T cell receptor beta chains follows, all from one sample in a study of blood T cell repertoires in COVID-19. Sequencing used immunoSEQ multiplex PCR; TCRdb keeps in-frame clones, though not all of them. This table has about 340,000 clones, 85% to 90% appearing once. The sample taken for sequencing was peripheral blood. The source of these receptors is a woman in her 70s with COVID-19, enrolled during active disease. Each CDR3 is given with its conserved first and last residue. Each record gives: V gene, clone size, J gene, D gene, CDR3 protein, CDR3 DNA. The D gene is left open where the match is weak. Not every row has a clone size; where given, it reads once, few, many or a size class.

TRBV21-1,-,TRBJ1-3,-,CAIYWKGDDSGNTIYF,TGTGCCATCTACTGGAAGGGGGACGACTCTGGAAACACCATATATTTT
TRBV10-3,once,TRBJ1-2,TRBD1,CAISPGQDYGYTF,TGTGCCATCAGTCCGGGACAGGACTATGGCTACACCTTC
TRBV12-5,-,TRBJ1-1,-,CASGPTGGGTEAFF,TGTGCTAGTGGTCCAACCGGTGGGGGGACTGAAGCTTTCTTT
TRBV7-6,-,TRBJ1-3,-,CASSGYRDSGNTIYF,TGTGCCAGCAGCGGTTACAGGGACTCTGGAAACACCATATATTTT
TRBV5-1,-,TRBJ1-2,-,CASSLEFGQPYTF,TGCGCCAGCAGCTTGGAGTTCGGACAGCCCTACACCTTC
TRBV5-8,-,TRBJ2-7,TRBD1,CASSAGQGVYEQYF,TGTGCCAGCAGCGCAGGACAGGGCGTGTACGAGCAGTACTTC
TRBV24-1,-,TRBJ2-5,-,CATSLGAVGTQYF,TGTGCCACCAGTTTAGGGGCGGTAGGGACCCAGTACTTC
TRBV28,-,TRBJ1-1,-,CASSIRKRGTEAFF,TGTGCCAGCAGTATCCGGAAGCGGGGCACTGAAGCTTTCTTT
TRBV5-5,-,TRBJ1-5,TRBD1,CASSALDRGWNQPQHF,TGTGCCAGCAGCGCGTTGGACAGGGGGTGGAATCAGCCCCAGCATTTT
TRBV9,-,TRBJ1-6,-,CASSVGEWSSYNSPLHF,TGTGCCAGCAGCGTAGGGGAGTGGAGCTCCTATAATTCACCCCTCCACTTT
TRBV5-1,-,TRBJ2-7,TRBD1,CASSPGTGERKQYF,TGCGCCAGCAGCCCCGGGACAGGGGAACGAAAGCAGTACTTC
TRBV12-3/TRBV12-4,-,TRBJ1-5,-,CASSSGLNQPQHF,TGTGCCAGCAGTTCAGGGTTAAATCAGCCCCAGCATTTT
TRBV19,-,TRBJ1-2,-,CASTRDFYGYTF,TGTGCCAGTACCCGGGACTTCTATGGCTACACCTTC
TRBV27,-,TRBJ1-4,-,CASSPQRQNSEKLFF,TGTGCCAGCAGTCCCCAGAGACAGAACTCCGAAAAACTGTTTTTT
TRBV27,-,TRBJ1-1,TRBD1,CASSAYSLGQQNTEAFF,TGTGCCAGCAGTGCTTACAGTTTGGGACAGCAGAACACTGAAGCTTTCTTT
TRBV11-3,-,TRBJ2-3,TRBD2,CASSLGFLAGGIDTQYF,TGTGCCAGCAGCTTAGGATTCCTAGCGGGGGGAATAGATACGCAGTATTTT
TRBV3-1/TRBV3-2,-,TRBJ1-1,-,CASSHTTGNTEAFF,TGTGCCAGCAGCCACACTACAGGGAACACTGAAGCTTTCTTT
TRBV29-1,-,TRBJ1-2,TRBD1,CSVGTARNYGYTF,TGCAGCGTAGGGACAGCGCGTAACTATGGCTACACCTTC
TRBV24-1,-,TRBJ1-2,-,CATSDGQTNSYGYTF,TGTGCCACCAGTGACGGACAGACTAATTCCTATGGCTACACCTTC
TRBV6-5,-,TRBJ1-5,TRBD1,CASSQGAGSQPQHF,TGTGCCAGCAGTCAGGGGGCGGGTAGTCAGCCCCAGCATTTT
TRBV9,-,TRBJ2-1,TRBD2,CASSVSGESYNEQFF,TGTGCCAGCAGCGTAAGCGGGGAATCCTACAATGAGCAGTTCTTC
TRBV3-1/TRBV3-2,-,TRBJ1-1,-,CASSRGGFLSLNTEAFF,TGTGCCAGCAGCCGGGGGGGTTTTCTATCCCTGAACACTGAAGCTTTCTTT
TRBV24-1,once,TRBJ1-1,TRBD1,CATSGPGQGNTEAFF,TGTGCCACCAGTGGCCCGGGACAGGGGAACACTGAAGCTTTCTTT
TRBV12-5,-,TRBJ2-3,-,CASGARDNTDTQYF,TGTGCTAGTGGTGCCCGGGACAACACAGATACGCAGTATTTT
TRBV19,-,TRBJ1-2,-,CASSMWGVDYGYTF,TGTGCCAGTAGTATGTGGGGAGTGGACTATGGCTACACCTTC
TRBV9,-,TRBJ2-7,TRBD2,CASSVDTGGGRYEQYF,TGTGCCAGCAGCGTAGATACCGGGGGGGGCCGGTACGAGCAGTACTTC
TRBV7-9,-,TRBJ2-7,-,CASSSAAGAAKTYEQYF,TGTGCCAGCAGCTCGGCCGCAGGGGCAGCGAAGACCTACGAGCAGTACTTC
TRBV7-9,-,TRBJ1-2,-,CASSSGTWGGNGYTF,TGTGCCAGCAGCTCAGGAACCTGGGGGGGAAATGGCTACACCTTC
TRBV5-4,-,TRBJ1-2,TRBD1,CASSLRGTVYGYTF,TGTGCCAGCAGCTTGAGGGGGACAGTTTATGGCTACACCTTC
TRBV7-2,-,TRBJ1-5,TRBD1,CASSRGQGFDQPQHF,TGTGCCAGCAGCCGGGGACAGGGCTTCGATCAGCCCCAGCATTTT
TRBV7-8,-,TRBJ2-2,TRBD1,CASSLALIGQDLTGELFF,TGTGCCAGCAGCTTAGCGCTAATTGGACAGGACCTCACCGGGGAGCTGTTTTTT
TRBV28,-,TRBJ1-5,TRBD1,CASKGTGVIQPQHF,TGTGCAAGCAAAGGGACAGGGGTTATTCAGCCCCAGCATTTT
TRBV7-8,-,TRBJ1-6,-,CASTQGSYNSPLHF,TGTGCCAGCACTCAGGGATCCTATAATTCACCCCTCCACTTT
TRBV6-5,-,TRBJ2-5,-,CASSVARAQETQYF,TGTGCCAGCAGCGTAGCGAGAGCTCAAGAGACCCAGTACTTC
TRBV23-1,-,TRBJ2-3,TRBD1,CASSLTGSGGDTQYF,TGCGCCAGCAGTCTCACAGGGTCAGGGGGAGATACGCAGTATTTT
TRBV27,-,TRBJ1-2,TRBD1,CASSPRTGKVANYGYTF,TGTGCCAGCAGCCCCCGGACAGGGAAGGTGGCTAACTATGGCTACACCTTC
TRBV7-9,-,TRBJ2-7,TRBD2,CASSLASGLAEQYF,TGTGCCAGCAGCTTAGCTTCAGGACTAGCCGAGCAGTACTTC
TRBV18,-,TRBJ1-4,-,CASSSTGQVAEKLFF,TGTGCCAGCTCGTCTACAGGGCAGGTAGCTGAAAAACTGTTTTTT
TRBV6-6,-,TRBJ1-1,-,CASSYPAGLNTEAFF,TGTGCCAGCAGTTACCCGGCAGGCTTGAACACTGAAGCTTTCTTT
TRBV11-2,-,TRBJ1-2,-,CASSPLGQGYYGYTF,TGTGCCAGCAGCCCACTCGGGCAGGGCTACTATGGCTACACCTTC
TRBV11-2,-,TRBJ2-1,-,CASSPDVGGVPYNEQFF,TGTGCCAGCAGCCCCGACGTAGGAGGAGTCCCCTACAATGAGCAGTTCTTC
TRBV5-1,-,TRBJ2-1,TRBD2,CASGLGLFSYNEQFF,TGCGCCAGCGGATTGGGACTATTCTCCTACAATGAGCAGTTCTTC
TRBV7-2,-,TRBJ1-3,TRBD1,CASSTPGQGNTIYF,TGTGCCAGCAGCACCCCGGGACAGGGGAACACCATATATTTT
TRBV4-1,-,TRBJ2-1,TRBD1,CASSQLGQGWNEQFF,TGCGCCAGCAGCCAACTTGGACAGGGGTGGAATGAGCAGTTCTTC
TRBV10-3,-,TRBJ2-7,TRBD1,CAIVTDGTGGYRAYEQYF,TGTGCCATCGTTACTGACGGAACAGGGGGTTATCGCGCCTACGAGCAGTACTTC
TRBV19,-,TRBJ1-1,-,CASTDRNTEAFF,TGTGCCAGTACCGACAGAAACACTGAAGCTTTCTTT
TRBV29-1,-,TRBJ1-2,-,CSVEVYGGSGGYTF,TGCAGCGTTGAAGTGTATGGAGGCTCGGGTGGCTACACCTTC
TRBV7-2,-,TRBJ1-2,-,CASSWKGEGTGYTF,TGTGCCAGCAGCTGGAAAGGGGAGGGGACCGGCTACACCTTC
TRBV2,-,TRBJ1-2,-,CASRNPPAVGLF,TGTGCCAGCAGAAACCCCCCCGCGGTCGGCCTCTTC
TRBV6-2/TRBV6-3,-,TRBJ1-1,-,CASSPTGRGGTEAFF,TGTGCCAGCAGCCCAACAGGGCGCGGGGGGACTGAAGCTTTCTTT